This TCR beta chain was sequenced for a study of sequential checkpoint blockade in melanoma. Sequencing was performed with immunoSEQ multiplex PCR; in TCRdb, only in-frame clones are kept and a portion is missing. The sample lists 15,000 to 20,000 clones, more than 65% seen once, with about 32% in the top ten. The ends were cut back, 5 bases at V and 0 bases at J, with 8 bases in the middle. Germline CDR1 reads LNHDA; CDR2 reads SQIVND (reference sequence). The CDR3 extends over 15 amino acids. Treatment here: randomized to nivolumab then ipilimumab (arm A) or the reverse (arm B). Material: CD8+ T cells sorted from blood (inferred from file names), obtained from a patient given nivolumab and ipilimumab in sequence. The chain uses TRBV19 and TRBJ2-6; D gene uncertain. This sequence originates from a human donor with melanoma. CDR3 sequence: CASSQTVSGANVLTF. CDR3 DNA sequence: TGTGCCAGTAGTCAAACAGTCTCTGGGGCCAACGTCCTGACTTTC.